Only a few counts were recorded for the clone carrying this T cell receptor (beta chain). What it recognizes is unknown. The sort gate was single viable CD3+CD4+CD8-CD45RO+ cells for memory CD4+ T cells. Germline assignment: CDR1 MDHEN and CDR2 SYDVKM. This CDR3 has 12 amino acids. V gave up 4 bases and J gave up 2 bases, with 5 bases separating them. These data are taken from a study of memory CD4+ T cells and cytomegalovirus serostatus. Profiled with immunoSEQ multiplex PCR; TCRdb holds only in-frame clones, not every one. The sample yields 46,000 or so clones, just under 80% seen once. Study-wide results and limits: Suggested: most of the CMV-linked TCR signature lies in CD4+ memory cells.

This clonotype was obtained from an adult in good health and CMV-seronegative. V gene TRBV28 combines with J gene TRBJ1-2; no definite D call. Source material: memory CD4+ T cells from blood. DNA for the CDR3: TGTGCCAGCAGTTGGTTGAACTATGGCTACACCTTC. This sequence encodes CASSWLNYGYTF.